This TCR beta chain was recovered during a study of neurological immune-mediated disorders (dated by TCRdb to about 2019). For the study in its entirety: Peripheral blood TCR-beta repertoires from HTLV-I-associated myelopathy (HAM/TSP) patients, multiple sclerosis patients and healthy controls were compared by UMI-based sequencing. The 106 TCR-beta libraries covered PBMC samples along with longitudinal samples, technical triplicates, and paired sorted CD4+ and CD8+ T-cell subsets. Of the 60 to 70 subjects in the cohort, some 15 were HAM/TSP patients, roughly 35 were multiple sclerosis patients, and roughly 20 were healthy controls. General findings and caveats noted by the study authors: No identical CDR3 amino acid sequences were found to be shared among expanded clones across subjects, suggesting that TCR-beta repertoires were private in all groups. The highest TCR clonal expansion was observed in HAM/TSP patients, whereas the lowest was observed in MS patients, even when compared with healthy controls.

The CDR3, cysteine through phenylalanine, is 13 amino acids long. Solely the CDR3 DNA is kept, with 39 bases framed from the first base. The germline V gene yields SGHTA for CDR1 and FQGTGA for CDR2. cDNA synthesis used template-switch 5'RACE with a primer carrying a 10-nucleotide random unique molecular identifier tagging each TCR transcript. Every sequencing run yielded over 160 million TCR-beta sequences covering 15-18 subjects. Total RNA was extracted with the RNeasy kit. TCR-beta VDJ regions were amplified with primers for the TCR constant region and the 5'RACE anchor, using the KAPA Real-time Library Amplification kit. Sample indexes and Illumina adaptors were added in a first PCR, and a second PCR then increased library yield. After Ampure bead purification, the roughly 650 bp TCR product was size-selected on a 2% E-gel SizeSelection system. Before pooling, libraries had their quality checked on a Bioanalyzer, their concentration measured with Qubit, and their quantity determined with the Kapa Library Quantification kit. An Illumina HiSeq 2500 sequenced the libraries paired-end 2 x 150 bp. To increase sequence diversity, about 23-30% phiX was spiked into each library pool. Processing in the source paper ran as follows. The quality-filtered reads were processed with the UMI-based MiGEC pipeline, whose error correction step removed more than 85% of the raw TCR sequences. VDJ genes were aligned to IMGT germline references, and clonotypes were defined by unique CDR3 amino acid sequence plus V-J genes. Clonal expansion, Shannon diversity and CDR3 relatedness (CalcPairwiseDistances, ClusterSamples) were evaluated with VDJtools, and phylogenetic trees were built with CLCbio workbench. Using coefficient-of-variation modelling across technical triplicates, the study counted a clone as expanded if it had at least 8 unique UMIs. The raw public reads went through TCRdb reprocessing: fastp at Q25, MiXCR clone calling, in-frame beta chains kept. Entries are consolidated by CDR3 protein sequence, retaining the most common genes and DNA. TCRdb assigned the V and J calls; the authors' analysis was not used. The sample data list tens of thousands of distinct CDR3 sequences, and roughly 12% of these were observed just once. The leading ten clones occupy over 1% of the sample.

This clonotype was detected many times. What antigen it recognizes has not been identified. One end of the junction is discordant with germline, which a read error may explain. The healthy controls were volunteers from a blood bank in Maryland, USA. For the unsorted PBMC libraries, 2 million PBMCs were stored in RNAlater at -80 degrees C until RNA extraction and were used to generate the libraries. Peripheral blood underwent Ficoll-Hypaque density gradient centrifugation to isolate PBMCs, which were then cryopreserved in liquid nitrogen. The TCR was taken from a female donor in good health. The chain was built from TRBV7-3 and TRBJ2-3; there is no confident call for the D gene. Material: PBMCs. The sequenced DNA: TGTGCCAGCAGCCAAATTTCGGACGGTTTTGTGGATTTT. Its coded protein is CASSQISDGFVDF.